The 2 T cell receptor beta chains below were found in one sample sequenced in a study of T cells in Graves' hyperthyroidism and ophthalmopathy (dated by TCRdb to between 2019 and 2020). Libraries were constructed by multiplex PCR. The listed sequencing device is Illumina HiSeq 2000. The TCR beta CDR3 regions were amplified from the RNA transcripts. The TCR CDR3 was subjected to a first round of RT-PCR using the HTBI primer set and the Qiagen OneStep RT-PCR kit. Starting from the raw public reads, TCRdb applied fastp trimming at Q25, assembled clones with MiXCR and retained in-frame beta chains. Rows with a matching CDR3 protein are joined into one entry that keeps the most common DNA and genes. This sample has 700,000 to 950,000 distinct CDR3 sequences in its table, and around 40% of those were observed once. The leading ten clones occupy around 32% of the sample. The sample comprised blood. The receptor set was obtained from a woman between 35 and 50 years old with Graves' hyperthyroidism.

This clonotype was seen a few times. The chain couples TRBV11-3 to TRBJ2-7, with TRBD2 as a possible D gene (6 bases). The length of the CDR3 is 13 residues. The V gene's germline CDR1 is SGHNT and CDR2 YENEEA. V lost 0 bases, J lost 4 bases, and 7 bases lay in between. The CDR3 nucleotides are TGTGCCAGCAGCTTAGAGCGGGGTTACGAGCAGTACTTC. Translated, it gives CASSLERGYEQYF.

In its sample, this clonotype was seen once. One junction end disagrees with the germline gene, perhaps due to a read error. J is TRBJ2-5 and V is TRBV7-8; TRBD1 might be the D (6 bases). This CDR3 is 13 amino acids long. Germline V CDR1 and CDR2: SGHVS, FQNEAQ. The CDR3 coding sequence is TGCGCCAGCAGCCAAGGGGGATTAGGGACCCAGTACTTC. Translated: CASSQGGLGTQYF.